This TCR beta chain was recovered during a study of technical replicates of blood from several donors. The CDR3 is 14 amino acids. Assay: immunoSEQ multiplex PCR; the TCRdb copy retains only in-frame clones and omits some. The repertoire holds around 60,000 clones, with around 92% as singletons. Sequencing was performed on PBMCs. This sequence joins TRBV21-1 and TRBJ2-5; the table gives TRBD2 as D, unverified against the DNA. TRBV21-1 is a pseudogene locus. The TCR was taken from a human donor in good health. Some clones in this sample may be carry-over from other donors' samples. The CDR3: CASSIAGGIETQYF. The CDR3 region has the DNA TGTGCCAGCAGTATAGCGGGGGGTATCGAGACCCAGTACTTC.